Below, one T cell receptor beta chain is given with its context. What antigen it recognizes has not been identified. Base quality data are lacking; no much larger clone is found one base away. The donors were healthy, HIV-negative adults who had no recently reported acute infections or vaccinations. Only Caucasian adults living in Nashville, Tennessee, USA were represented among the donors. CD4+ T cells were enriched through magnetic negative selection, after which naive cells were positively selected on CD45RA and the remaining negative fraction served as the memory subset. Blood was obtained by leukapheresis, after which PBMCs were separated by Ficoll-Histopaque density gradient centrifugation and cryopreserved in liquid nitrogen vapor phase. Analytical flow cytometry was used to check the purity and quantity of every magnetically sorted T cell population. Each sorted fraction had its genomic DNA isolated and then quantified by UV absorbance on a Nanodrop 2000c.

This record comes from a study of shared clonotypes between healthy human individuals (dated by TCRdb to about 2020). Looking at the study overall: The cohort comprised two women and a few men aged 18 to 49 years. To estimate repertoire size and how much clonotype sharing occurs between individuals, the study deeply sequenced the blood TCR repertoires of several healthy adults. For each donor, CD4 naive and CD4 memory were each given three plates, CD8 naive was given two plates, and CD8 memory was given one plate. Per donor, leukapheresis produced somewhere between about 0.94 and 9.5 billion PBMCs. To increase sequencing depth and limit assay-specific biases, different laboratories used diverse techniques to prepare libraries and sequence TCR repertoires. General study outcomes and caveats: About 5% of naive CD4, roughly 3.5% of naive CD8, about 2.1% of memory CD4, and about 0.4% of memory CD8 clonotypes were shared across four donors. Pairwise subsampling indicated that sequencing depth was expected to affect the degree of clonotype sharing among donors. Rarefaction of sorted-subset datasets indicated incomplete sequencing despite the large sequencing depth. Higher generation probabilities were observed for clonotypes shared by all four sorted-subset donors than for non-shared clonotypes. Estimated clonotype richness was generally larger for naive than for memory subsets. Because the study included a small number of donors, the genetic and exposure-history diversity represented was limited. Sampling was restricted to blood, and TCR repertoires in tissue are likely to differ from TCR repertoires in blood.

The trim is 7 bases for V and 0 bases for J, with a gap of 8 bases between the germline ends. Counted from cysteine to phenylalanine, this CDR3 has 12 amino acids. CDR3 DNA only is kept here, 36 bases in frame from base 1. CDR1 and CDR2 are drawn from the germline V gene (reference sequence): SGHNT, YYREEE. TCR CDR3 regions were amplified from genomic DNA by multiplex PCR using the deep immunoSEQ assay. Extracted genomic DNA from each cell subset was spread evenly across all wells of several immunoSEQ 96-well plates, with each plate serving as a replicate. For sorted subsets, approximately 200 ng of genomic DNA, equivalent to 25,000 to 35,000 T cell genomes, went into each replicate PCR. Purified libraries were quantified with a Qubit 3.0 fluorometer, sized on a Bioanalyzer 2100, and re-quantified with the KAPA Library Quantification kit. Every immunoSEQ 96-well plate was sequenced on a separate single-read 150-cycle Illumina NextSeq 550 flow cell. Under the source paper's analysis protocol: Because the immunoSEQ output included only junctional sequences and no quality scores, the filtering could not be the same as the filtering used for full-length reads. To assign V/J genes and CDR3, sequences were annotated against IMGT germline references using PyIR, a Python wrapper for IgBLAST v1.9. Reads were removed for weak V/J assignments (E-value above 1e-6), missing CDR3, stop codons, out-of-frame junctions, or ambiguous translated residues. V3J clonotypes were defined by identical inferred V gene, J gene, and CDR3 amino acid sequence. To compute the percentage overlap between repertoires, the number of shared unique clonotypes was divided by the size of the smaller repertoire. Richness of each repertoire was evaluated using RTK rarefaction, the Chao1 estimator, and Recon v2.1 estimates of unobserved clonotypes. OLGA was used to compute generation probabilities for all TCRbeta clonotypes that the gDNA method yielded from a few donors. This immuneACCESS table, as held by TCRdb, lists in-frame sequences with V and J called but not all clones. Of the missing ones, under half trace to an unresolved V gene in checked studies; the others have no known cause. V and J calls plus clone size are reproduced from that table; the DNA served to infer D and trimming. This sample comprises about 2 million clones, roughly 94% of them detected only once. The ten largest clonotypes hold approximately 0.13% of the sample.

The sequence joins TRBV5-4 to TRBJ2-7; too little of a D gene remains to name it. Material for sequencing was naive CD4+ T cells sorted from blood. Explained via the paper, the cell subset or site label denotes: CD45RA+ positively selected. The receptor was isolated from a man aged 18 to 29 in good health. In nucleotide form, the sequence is TGTGCCAGCGCAACAGACTCCTACGAGCAGTACTTC. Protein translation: CASATDSYEQYF.